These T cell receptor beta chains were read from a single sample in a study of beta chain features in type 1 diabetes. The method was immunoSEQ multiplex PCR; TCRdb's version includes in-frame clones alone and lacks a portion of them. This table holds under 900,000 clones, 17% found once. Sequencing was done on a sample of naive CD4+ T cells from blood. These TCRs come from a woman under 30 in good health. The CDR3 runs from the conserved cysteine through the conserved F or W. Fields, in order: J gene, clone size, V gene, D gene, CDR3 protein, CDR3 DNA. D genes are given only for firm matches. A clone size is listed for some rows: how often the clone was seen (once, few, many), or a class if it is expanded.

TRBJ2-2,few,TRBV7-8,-,CASSPETAVGTGELFF,TGTGCCAGCAGCCCCGAAACTGCGGTGGGGACCGGGGAGCTGTTTTTT
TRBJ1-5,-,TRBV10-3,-,CAISPDRNNQPQHF,TGTGCCATCAGCCCTGACAGAAATAATCAGCCCCAGCATTTT
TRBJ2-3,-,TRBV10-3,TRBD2,CATQSSGRNRGTDTQYF,TGTGCCACCCAGAGTAGCGGGAGGAATAGAGGGACAGATACGCAGTATTTT
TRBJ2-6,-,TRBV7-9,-,CASRGSSGANVLTF,TGTGCCAGCAGGGGGTCCTCTGGGGCCAACGTCCTGACTTTC
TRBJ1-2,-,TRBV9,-,CASSVGPDNYGYTF,TGTGCCAGCAGCGTAGGGCCGGATAACTATGGCTACACCTTC
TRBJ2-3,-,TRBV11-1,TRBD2,CASSSGLVTDTQYF,TGTGCCAGCAGCTCCGGACTAGTCACAGATACGCAGTATTTT
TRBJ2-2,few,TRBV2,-,CASSENRATGELFF,TGTGCCAGCAGTGAAAATCGAGCTACCGGGGAGCTGTTTTTT
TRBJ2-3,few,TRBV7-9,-,CASSPKSKSDTQYF,TGTGCCAGCAGCCCGAAATCTAAGTCAGATACGCAGTATTTT
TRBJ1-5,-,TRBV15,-,CATSRDPRGGPNQPQHF,TGTGCCACCAGCAGAGATCCAAGGGGTGGACCGAATCAGCCCCAGCATTTT
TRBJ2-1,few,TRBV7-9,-,CASSLEELYNEQFF,TGTGCCAGCAGCTTAGAAGAACTCTACAATGAGCAGTTCTTC
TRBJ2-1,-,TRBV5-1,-,CASSLLTGRLGEQFF,TGCGCCAGCAGCTTGTTAACAGGGCGGCTAGGTGAGCAGTTCTTC
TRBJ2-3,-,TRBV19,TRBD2,CASSTSGSTDTQYF,TGTGCCAGTAGTACTAGCGGAAGCACAGATACGCAGTATTTT
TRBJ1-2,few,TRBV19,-,CASSIASAGNGYTF,TGTGCCAGTAGTATAGCCTCTGCTGGAAATGGCTACACCTTC
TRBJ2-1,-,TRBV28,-,CASSLISAGSYNEQFF,TGTGCCAGCAGTTTAATAAGCGCGGGGTCCTACAATGAGCAGTTCTTC
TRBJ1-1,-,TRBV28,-,CASTLLLARNTEAFF,TGTGCCAGCACCCTCCTGTTGGCCAGAAACACTGAAGCTTTCTTT
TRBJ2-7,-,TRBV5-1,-,CASSLFSHEQYF,TGCGCCAGCAGCTTGTTTAGCCACGAGCAGTACTTC
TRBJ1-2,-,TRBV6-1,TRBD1,CASSEQTGASYGYTF,TGTGCCAGCAGCGAACAGACAGGGGCGAGCTATGGCTACACCTTC
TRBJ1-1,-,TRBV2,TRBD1,CASSLGGHTEAFF,TGTGCCAGCAGTCTAGGGGGCCACACTGAAGCTTTCTTT
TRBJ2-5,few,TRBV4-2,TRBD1,CASSPRDRGQETQYF,TGTGCCAGCAGCCCAAGGGACAGGGGACAAGAGACCCAGTACTTC
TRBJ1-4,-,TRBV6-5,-,CAISDGWEKLFF,TGTGCCATCAGTGACGGATGGGAAAAACTGTTTTTT
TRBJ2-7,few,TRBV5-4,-,CASSDVRNSYEQYF,TGTGCCAGCAGCGACGTCAGGAATTCCTACGAGCAGTACTTC
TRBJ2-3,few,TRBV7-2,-,CASSPEGLLTQYF,TGTGCCAGCAGCCCTGAGGGACTCTTAACGCAGTATTTT
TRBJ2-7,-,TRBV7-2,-,CASSYGRAGEQYF,TGTGCCAGCAGCTACGGACGAGCGGGCGAGCAGTACTTC
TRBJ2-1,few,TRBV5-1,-,CASSLAAGNEQFF,TGCGCCAGCAGCTTGGCCGCAGGCAATGAGCAGTTCTTC
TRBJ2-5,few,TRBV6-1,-,CASSERLDQETQYF,TGTGCCAGCAGTGAGAGGCTAGACCAAGAGACCCAGTACTTC
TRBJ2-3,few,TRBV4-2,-,CASSQALGRTDTQYF,TGTGCCAGCAGCCAAGCACTAGGGCGGACGGATACGCAGTATTTT
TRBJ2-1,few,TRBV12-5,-,CASGPGANEQFF,TGTGCTAGTGGACCTGGAGCGAATGAGCAGTTCTTC
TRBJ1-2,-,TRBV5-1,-,CASSVGNYGYTF,TGCGCCAGCAGCGTAGGGAACTATGGCTACACCTTC
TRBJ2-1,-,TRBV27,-,CASRSLGRVTDNEQFF,TGTGCCAGCAGATCCCTGGGCAGGGTGACGGATAATGAGCAGTTCTTC
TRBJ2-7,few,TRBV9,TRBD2,CASSPGGSHEQYF,TGTGCCAGCAGCCCGGGGGGGAGCCACGAGCAGTACTTC
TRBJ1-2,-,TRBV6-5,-,CASSYYPGTDGYTF,TGTGCCAGCAGTTACTACCCCGGGACGGATGGCTACACCTTC
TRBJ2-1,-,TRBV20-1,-,CSALSWEQFF,TGCAGTGCTCTAAGCTGGGAGCAGTTCTTC
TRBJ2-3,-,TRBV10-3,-,CAIRMQDTDTQYF,TGTGCCATCAGGATGCAGGACACAGATACGCAGTATTTT